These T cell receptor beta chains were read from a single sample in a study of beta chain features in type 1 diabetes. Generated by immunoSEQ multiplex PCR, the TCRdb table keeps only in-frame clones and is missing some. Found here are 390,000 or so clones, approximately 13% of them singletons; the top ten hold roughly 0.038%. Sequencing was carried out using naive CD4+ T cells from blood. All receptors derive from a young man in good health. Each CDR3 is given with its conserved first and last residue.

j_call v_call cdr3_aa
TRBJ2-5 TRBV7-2 CASSFGTGETQYF
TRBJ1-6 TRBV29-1 CSVAEGANSPLHF
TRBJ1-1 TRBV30 CAGSRQANTEAFF
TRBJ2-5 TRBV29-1 CSVSTGGGETQYF
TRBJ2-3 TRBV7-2 CASSFRGAYSTDTQYF
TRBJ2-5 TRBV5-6 CASSLAGWTGGRETQYF
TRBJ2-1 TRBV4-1 CASSHPSGTSGGEEQFF
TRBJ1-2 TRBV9 CASSDPGRLNYGYTF
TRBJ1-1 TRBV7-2 CASSLAWRINTEAFF
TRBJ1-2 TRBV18 CASSTGPKGDGYTF
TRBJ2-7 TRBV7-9 CASSGTGPYEQYF